The clone carrying this T cell receptor (beta chain) came up once. In the study's own analysis: From reference gene primer amplification, estimates of nucleated cell counts were derived. The assay was immunoSEQ multiplex PCR, and TCRdb's table has in-frame clones only and misses some. Clone size and the V and J calls come from that table; the DNA yielded D and trimming. The table lists approximately 25,000 clones, about 90% of them singletons. The data were obtained in a study of blood T cell repertoires in COVID-19. About the study: The samples span acute and convalescent COVID-19 from the United States, Italy and Spain. T cells, B-cell-depleted T cells, or PBMCs provided the cDNA or gDNA that served as material.

Germline CDR1 reads WNHNN; CDR2 reads SYGVQD (reference sequence). The CDR3 runs 14 residues. V was pared by 5 bases and J by 0 bases, with 2 bases of the junction left unmatched. This sequence joins TRBV10-1 and TRBJ2-5, with 8 bases fitting TRBD1. This sequence was found in a woman aged 60 to 75 with active COVID-19. Sequenced: peripheral blood. DNA of the CDR3: TGCGCCAGCAGTCGACAGGGGAACCAAGAGACCCAGTACTTC. As protein: CASSRQGNQETQYF.